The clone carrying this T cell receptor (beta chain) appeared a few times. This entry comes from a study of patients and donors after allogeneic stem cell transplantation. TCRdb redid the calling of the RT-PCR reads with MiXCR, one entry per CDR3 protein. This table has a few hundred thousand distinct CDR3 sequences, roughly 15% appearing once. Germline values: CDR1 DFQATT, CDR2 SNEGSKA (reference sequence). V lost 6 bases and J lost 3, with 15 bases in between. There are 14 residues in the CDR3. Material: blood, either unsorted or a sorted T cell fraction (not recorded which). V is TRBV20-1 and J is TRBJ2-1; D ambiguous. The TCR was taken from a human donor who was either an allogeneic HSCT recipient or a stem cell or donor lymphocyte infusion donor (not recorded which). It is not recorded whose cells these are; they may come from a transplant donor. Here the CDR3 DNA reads TGCAGTGCGGACGGACGGCGATTCTACAATGAGCAGTTCTTC. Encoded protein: CSADGRRFYNEQFF.